This TCR beta chain was obtained from a study of control samples from healthy donors and cancer patients. Profiling relied on immunoSEQ multiplex PCR, and the TCRdb table lists in-frame clones only, not all of them. The repertoire holds fewer than 100,000 clones, 82% seen once, with approximately 9.8% in the top ten. V was shortened by 3 bases and J by 5 bases, with 16 bases between the two germline ends. Germline V lookup: CDR1 SGHNT, CDR2 YENEEA. The CDR3 length is 15 residues. This receptor was identified in a woman aged 60-75 years in good health. The J gene is TRBJ2-5, the V gene TRBV11-3; D is uncertain. The sample comprised blood. CDR3 sequence reads: CASSLGSQQAETQYF. In DNA form, the CDR3 reads TGTGCCAGCAGCTTGGGCAGTCAGCAGGCGGAGACCCAGTACTTC.